Listed here are 25 T cell receptor beta chains from one sample, sequenced in a study of cytomegalovirus exposure and HLA in healthy donors (TCRdb year 2017). Libraries came from the immunoSEQ multiplex PCR assay. TCRdb took this table from immuneACCESS and kept in-frame rearrangements with V and J called. Such tables lack part of the clones; where checked against another copy, unresolved V genes explain under half of the gap, and the rest is unexplained. The sample table shows 100,000 to 120,000 clones, and more than 75% are seen once. Together, the top ten hold roughly 1.4% of the sample. The sequenced sample consisted of PBMCs. Source of these receptors: a young woman in good health and CMV-seropositive.

The gene calls are TRBV12-2 and TRBJ1-5; no DNA check was done on the table's D call, TRBD1. TRBV12-2 is a pseudogene. CDR3 length: 20 amino acids. CDR3 nucleotides: TGTGCAAGTCGCTTACCCGTGGCCGGGACAGGGGTTCATAGCAATCAGCCCCAGCATTTT. Translation: CASRLPVAGTGVHSNQPQHF.

This clone appeared a single time. The chain links TRBV11-1 to TRBJ1-1, with 7 bases lining up with TRBD1. J was trimmed by 11 bases and V by 4 bases; bases with no gene match: 4. CDR3 length equals 11 residues. Per the germline V gene, CDR1 is SGHAT and CDR2 is FQDESV (reference sequence). Here the CDR3 DNA reads TGTGCCAGCAGCTGGACAGGATCGGCTTTCTTT. Translated, it gives CASSWTGSAFF.

The V gene is TRBV13, the J gene TRBJ2-3; TRBD2 agrees at 8 bases. This CDR3 is built from 17 residues. After removal of 0 bases from V and 2 bases from J, the junction contained 7 bases not matched to a gene. Germline V gene lookup returns CDR1 PRHDT and CDR2 FYEKMQ (reference sequence). The chain's CDR3 is CASSLGAVAGITDTQYF. CDR3 DNA: TGTGCCAGCAGCTTAGGAGCCGTAGCGGGGATCACAGATACGCAGTATTTT.

This clone is a singleton in its sample. The genes are TRBV5-4 and TRBJ2-3; 7 nucleotides align to TRBD2. CDR1 and CDR2 (germline): SGHNT, YYREEE (reference sequence). The CDR3 runs 14 residues. J lost 6 bases, V lost 4 bases, and 8 bases had no gene match. CDR3 in amino acids: CASSHSGEHDTQYF. The DNA of the CDR3 is TGTGCCAGCAGCCACAGCGGGGAGCACGATACGCAGTATTTT.

CDR3 region: CASSLVLEAFF. CDR3 in DNA: TGTGCCAGCAGCTTGGTCTTAGAAGCTTTCTTT. V usage is TRBV5-6 and J usage is TRBJ1-1; D is unclear. The V gene's germline CDR1 is SGHDT and CDR2 YYEEEE. V dropped 0 bases and J dropped 8 bases, with 5 bases sitting between them. CDR3 length equals 11 residues.

The rearrangement uses TRBV11-2 and TRBJ2-1; possibly TRBD2 for D (6 bases). Germline V gene data show CDR1 as SGHAT and CDR2 as FQNNGV. Between the trimmed V and J ends, which lost 1 base and 6 bases, there was a span of 10 bases. The CDR3 spans 14 residues. The CDR3 loop is CASSLVLGGNEQFF. The CDR3 nucleotides read TGTGCCAGCAGCTTAGTCCTCGGGGGCAATGAGCAGTTCTTC. Together with reference TRBV11-2 and TRBJ2-1, the CDR3 gives the full variable domain: EAGVAQSPRYKIIEKRQSVAFWCNPISGHATLYWYQQILGQGPKLLIQFQNNGVVDDSQLPKDRFSAERLKGVDSTLKIQPAKLEDSAVYLCASSLVLGGNEQFFGPGTRLTVL.

The CDR3 sequence is CASSPLYRDTEQFF. The CDR3 nucleotides read TGTGCCAGCAGCCCCCTTTACCGGGACACTGAGCAGTTCTTC. The rearrangement joins TRBV11-1 to TRBJ2-1; the D gene is possibly TRBD1 (6 bases). The V and J ends lost 5 bases and 9 bases respectively, with 17 bases between them. Germline V gene sequence: CDR1 SGHAT, CDR2 FQDESV (reference sequence). CDR3 length: 14 residues. The full variable domain, with the rest looked up from reference TRBV11-1 and TRBJ2-1, is EAEVAQSPRYKITEKSQAVAFWCDPISGHATLYWYRQILGQGPELLVQFQDESVVDDSQLPKDRFSAERLKGVDSTLKIQPAELGDSAMYLCASSPLYRDTEQFFGPGTRLTVL.

The chain joins TRBV2 to TRBJ1-2; D possibly corresponds to TRBD1 (5 bases). V was pared by 6 bases and J by 3 bases, with 17 bases between. This CDR3 region has 15 residues. Germline CDR1 SNHLY, CDR2 FYNNEI. The CDR3 protein is CASSPRAGAHYGYTF. The CDR3 coding sequence is TGTGCCAGCAGCCCCAGGGCAGGCGCTCACTATGGCTACACCTTC. The variable domain in full, completed from reference TRBV2 and TRBJ1-2, reads EPEVTQTPSHQVTQMGQEVILRCVPISNHLYFYWYRQILGQKVEFLVSFYNNEISEKSEIFDDQFSVERPDGSNFTLKIRSTKLEDSAMYFCASSPRAGAHYGYTFGSGTRLTVV.

The chain couples TRBV5-1 to TRBJ2-2; 8 bases map to TRBD2. With 4 bases clipped from V and 1 base from J, the junction kept 6 bases outside the gene matches. Germline V lookup: CDR1 SGHRS, CDR2 YFSETQ. The length of the CDR3 is 16 residues. DNA for the CDR3: TGCGCCAGCAGCGCCCGAACTAGCGGGAACACCGGGGAGCTGTTTTTT. It specifies CASSARTSGNTGELFF.

The J gene is TRBJ1-1, the V gene TRBV9; 8 nucleotides match TRBD1. The length of the CDR3 is 15 residues. Unmatched junction bases numbered 6, after V lost 2 bases and J lost 3 bases. Per germline, CDR1 SGDLS and CDR2 YYNGEE. The DNA for the CDR3 is TGTGCCAGCAGCGTCGAGACAGGGGAGTACACTGAAGCTTTCTTT. Amino acid sequence: CASSVETGEYTEAFF.

This rearrangement joins TRBV5-1 to TRBJ1-1, with D uncertain. The CDR3 runs to 14 residues. Looked up from germline, CDR1 is SGHRS and CDR2 is YFSETQ. V lost 4 bases to trimming and J lost 3 bases, with 13 bases between them. The CDR3 loop reads CASSVSGSHTEAFF. In DNA form, the CDR3 reads TGCGCCAGCAGCGTCTCCGGGAGCCACACTGAAGCTTTCTTT.

A few counts support this clone. This CDR3 reads CAHRLGAGNQPQHF. CDR3 in DNA: TGTGCCCATAGACTAGGGGCGGGCAATCAGCCCCAGCATTTT. The chain combines TRBV13 with TRBJ1-5; tentatively, D is TRBD1 (5 bases). In germline, CDR1 is PRHDT, CDR2 FYEKMQ (reference sequence). V was cut by 11 bases and J by 2 bases, with 16 bases left in between. The CDR3 has 14 residues.

The chain couples TRBV5-6 to TRBJ2-1; 7 bases are shared with TRBD1. Germline V CDR1 and CDR2: SGHDT, YYEEEE. The V gene end was trimmed by 4 bases and the J gene end by 2 bases; junction bases not matched to a gene: 3. The CDR3 is made up of 14 amino acids. CDR3 coding DNA: TGTGCCAGCAGCCACGGGACAGCCTACAATGAGCAGTTCTTC. Amino acid sequence: CASSHGTAYNEQFF.

The rearrangement joins TRBV30 to TRBJ2-1; 13 bases match TRBD2. Unmatched junction bases numbered 5, after V lost 2 bases and J lost 1 base. This CDR3 has 17 residues. From germline, CDR1 is GTSNPN and CDR2 SVGIG (reference sequence). In nucleotides, the CDR3 is TGTGCCTGGAGTAGGACTAGCGGGAGAGTTTCCTACAATGAGCAGTTCTTC. This codes for CAWSRTSGRVSYNEQFF.

The chain is built from TRBV7-8 and TRBJ1-1; 9 nucleotides agree with TRBD1. V lost 1 base to trimming and J lost 14 bases; unmatched junction nucleotides: 8. The CDR3 has 13 residues. Germline-derived CDR1 and CDR2 are SGHVS and FQNEAQ. The CDR3 nucleotides read TGTGCCAGCAGCTTAGTATCGACAGGGGGTGAATTCTTT. Its translation is CASSLVSTGGEFF.

The chain joins TRBV6-4 to TRBJ1-2; TRBD1 agrees at 7 bases. Germline V gives CDR1 MRHNA, CDR2 SNTAGT. The J segment lost 3 bases and the V segment lost 4 bases, leaving 14 bases of the junction unmatched. CDR3 length: 17 amino acids. CDR3 coding DNA: TGTGCCAGCAGTGGCCCCCTCCCCGACAGGGTGGACTATGGCTACACCTTC. It encodes CASSGPLPDRVDYGYTF.

This clone appeared a single time. The chain has TRBV9 and TRBJ2-3, with 7 bases that match TRBD1. Germline values: CDR1 SGDLS, CDR2 YYNGEE. The CDR3 is 15 residues long. The V and J ends lost 0 bases and 5 bases, in that order; junction bases with no gene match: 6. The CDR3 reads CASSVGQGFGDTQYF. In DNA, the CDR3 is TGTGCCAGCAGCGTAGGACAGGGTTTTGGAGATACGCAGTATTTT.

The V call is TRBV5-5, the J call TRBJ1-1; D is possibly TRBD1 (5 bases). Germline V gene sequence: CDR1 SGHKS, CDR2 YYEKEE (reference sequence). V lost 7 bases and J lost 1, with 14 bases in between. CDR3 size: 14 residues. The CDR3 region has the DNA TGTGCCAGCTTGGAGGGGCCGTCGAACACTGAAGCTTTCTTT. Its protein product is CASLEGPSNTEAFF.

The chain has TRBV2 and TRBJ1-5; 7 bases fit TRBD1. Germline assignment: CDR1 SNHLY and CDR2 FYNNEI. CDR3 size: 14 residues. The V gene end was trimmed by 5 bases and the J gene end by 6 bases; junction bases not matched to a gene: 7. In nucleotides, the CDR3 is TGTGCCAGCAGTTCAGACAGGGACGGTCAGCCCCAGCATTTT. As protein: CASSSDRDGQPQHF.

CDR3 in amino acids: CASSRLGGARQETQYF. The CDR3 DNA is TGTGCCAGCAGCCGATTGGGCGGGGCCCGCCAAGAGACCCAGTACTTC. The rearrangement uses TRBV7-3 and TRBJ2-5; a weak D match, TRBD2 (6 bases). Germline V gene lookup returns CDR1 SGHTA and CDR2 FQGTGA. CDR3 length: 16 residues. V was trimmed by 5 bases and J by 1 base, leaving 17 bases between them.

This chain connects TRBV7-3 to TRBJ2-1, with 11 bases aligning to TRBD2. Germline trimming cut 6 bases from V and 10 bases from J; bases unmatched to any gene: 11. CDR1 is SGHTA and CDR2 is FQGTGA in the germline V gene. The CDR3 spans 15 residues. The CDR3 reads CASRPPGTSGKEQFF. CDR3 DNA: TGTGCCAGCAGGCCACCCGGGACTAGCGGCAAAGAGCAGTTCTTC.

The CDR3 DNA sequence: TGCGCCAGCAGCTCGGGGGGACTAGCGGGAGCCGAGCAGTACTTC. This encodes CASSSGGLAGAEQYF. The chain uses TRBV5-1 and TRBJ2-7; 14 bases agree with TRBD2. V shed 3 bases, J shed 6 bases, and the junction held 5 bases outside the gene matches. CDR3 length equals 15 residues. Germline loops: CDR1 SGHRS, CDR2 YFSETQ.

V usage is TRBV4-3 and J usage is TRBJ2-3; possibly TRBD1 for D (6 bases). There are 14 residues in the CDR3. V was clipped by 8 bases and J by 0 bases, with 12 bases between them. Germline V CDR1 and CDR2: LGHNA, YSLEER. In DNA form, the CDR3 reads TGCGCCAGCCCCCCAGGGGAAAGCACAGATACGCAGTATTTT. The encoded protein is CASPPGESTDTQYF.

This chain links TRBV4-2 with TRBJ2-1; TRBD2 agrees at 14 bases. The ends lost 0 bases at V and 5 bases at J; junction bases unmatched: 9. This CDR3 is 19 amino acids long. Germline-derived CDR1 and CDR2 are LGHNA and YNFKEQ. Written as DNA, the CDR3 is TGTGCCAGCAGCCAAGATATTGGGACTAGCGGGGGCTACAACAATGAGCAGTTCTTC. Its translation is CASSQDIGTSGGYNNEQFF.

The gene calls are TRBV7-2 and TRBJ2-7; 13 bases agree with TRBD2. Germline assignment: CDR1 SGHTA and CDR2 FQGNSA. J lost 9 bases, V lost 4 bases, and 18 bases had no gene match. The CDR3 length is 18 residues. The DNA for the CDR3 is TGTGCCAGCAGCTCACCCCAACTAGCGGGAGGGCCCGGGTTTTTGCAGTACTTC. Amino acids: CASSSPQLAGGPGFLQYF.